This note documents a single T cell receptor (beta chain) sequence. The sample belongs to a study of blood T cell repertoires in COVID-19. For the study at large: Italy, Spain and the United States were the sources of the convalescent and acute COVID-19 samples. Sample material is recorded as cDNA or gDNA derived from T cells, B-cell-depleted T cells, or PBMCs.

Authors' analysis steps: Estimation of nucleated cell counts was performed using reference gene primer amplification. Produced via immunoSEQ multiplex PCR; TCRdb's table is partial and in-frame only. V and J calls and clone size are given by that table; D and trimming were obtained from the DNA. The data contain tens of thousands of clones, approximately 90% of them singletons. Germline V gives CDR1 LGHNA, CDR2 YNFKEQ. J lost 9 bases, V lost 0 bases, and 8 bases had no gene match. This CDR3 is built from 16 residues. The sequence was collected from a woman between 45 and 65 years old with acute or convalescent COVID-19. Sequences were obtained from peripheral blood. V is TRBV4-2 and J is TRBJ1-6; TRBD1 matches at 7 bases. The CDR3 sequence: CASSQDLQGVSSPLHF. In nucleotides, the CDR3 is TGTGCCAGCAGCCAAGATCTGCAGGGGGTTAGTTCACCCCTCCACTTT.